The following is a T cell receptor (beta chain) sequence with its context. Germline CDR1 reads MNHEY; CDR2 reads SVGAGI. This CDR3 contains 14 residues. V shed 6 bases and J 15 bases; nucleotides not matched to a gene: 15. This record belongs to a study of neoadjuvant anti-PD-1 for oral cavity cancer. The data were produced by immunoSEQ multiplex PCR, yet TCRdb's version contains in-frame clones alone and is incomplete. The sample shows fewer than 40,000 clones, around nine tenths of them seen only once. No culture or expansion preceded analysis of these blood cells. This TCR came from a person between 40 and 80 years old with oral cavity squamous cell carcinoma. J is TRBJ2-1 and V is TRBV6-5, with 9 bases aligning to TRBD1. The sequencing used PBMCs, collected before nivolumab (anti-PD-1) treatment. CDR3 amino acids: CASRKTGGSQHGFF. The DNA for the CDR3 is TGTGCCAGCAGAAAGACAGGGGGTAGTCAACACGGGTTCTTC.